A single TCR beta chain is shown here with its context. Here immunoSEQ multiplex PCR was the method, and the copy in TCRdb shows in-frame clones only, minus some. The sample includes about 74,000 clones, roughly nine tenths of them seen just once. This entry is derived from a study of blood T cell repertoires in COVID-19. Germline assignment: CDR1 SNHLY and CDR2 FYNNEI. Trimming removed 0 bases from V and 0 bases from J; junction bases left unmatched: 1. This CDR3 region has 16 residues. J is TRBJ2-2 and V is TRBV2; 7 nucleotides align to TRBD1. The sample taken for sequencing was peripheral blood. This TCR came from a man aged 45-65 years with COVID-19, enrolled during active disease. CDR3 loop: CASSEAGTANTGELFF. Here the CDR3 DNA reads TGTGCCAGCAGTGAAGCGGGGACAGCGAACACCGGGGAGCTGTTTTTT. The full variable domain, its missing parts supplied by reference TRBV2 and TRBJ2-2, is EPEVTQTPSHQVTQMGQEVILRCVPISNHLYFYWYRQILGQKVEFLVSFYNNEISEKSEIFDDQFSVERPDGSNFTLKIRSTKLEDSAMYFCASSEAGTANTGELFFGEGSRLTVL.